This TCR beta chain is from a study of shared clonotypes between healthy human individuals. Study-level information: Per-donor plates numbered three CD4 naive, three CD4 memory, two CD8 naive and one CD8 memory.

This clone occurred a few times. Its target is not known. TCRdb keeps only in-frame clones here, not all; method: immunoSEQ multiplex PCR. The table records over a million clones, around 82% of them present only once. Germline V lookup: CDR1 SGHAT, CDR2 FQNNGV. V was trimmed by 8 bases and J by 10 bases, leaving 17 bases between them. The CDR3 runs to 12 residues. The study drew its donors from healthy HIV-negative adults without recent acute infections or vaccinations. The study's findings and limits: Relative to clonotypes present in all four donors, those not shared had lower generation probabilities.

This receptor was obtained from a man aged 18 to 29 in good health. Some clones in this sample may be carry-over from other donors' samples. The sample comprised memory CD4+ T cells from PBMCs. The subset denotes: CD45RA-negative fraction. The chain recombines TRBV11-2 with TRBJ1-1, with unresolved D. The CDR3: CASRSGGSGAFF. DNA of the CDR3: TGTGCCAGCCGTTCGGGCGGAAGTGGAGCTTTCTTT.